This TCR beta chain came from a study of liver allograft versus peripheral blood T cells. Study-wide context: The study compared liver allograft T cell receptor repertoires against peripheral blood repertoires of liver transplant recipients.

This clonotype was counted ten times or more. No antigen is known for it. In germline, CDR1 is LGHNT, CDR2 FRNRAP. There are 14 residues in the CDR3. The V gene lost 2 bases and the J gene lost 6 bases, with 8 bases spanning the gap. TCRdb re-called the reads with MiXCR, one entry per CDR3 protein. The profile shows about 8,500 distinct CDR3 sequences, about a sixth of them singletons. Study conclusions and caveats: Liver allograft repertoires of T cell receptors reportedly diverged from peripheral blood repertoires.

The TCR comes from a human patient who had a liver transplant. Some T cells may be provided by the graft donor. J is TRBJ1-6 and V is TRBV12-5; the D gene is possibly TRBD1 (5 bases). CDR3 coding DNA: TGTGCTAGTGGTTTGACTCAGGGTAATTCACCCCTCCACTTT. As protein: CASGLTQGNSPLHF.